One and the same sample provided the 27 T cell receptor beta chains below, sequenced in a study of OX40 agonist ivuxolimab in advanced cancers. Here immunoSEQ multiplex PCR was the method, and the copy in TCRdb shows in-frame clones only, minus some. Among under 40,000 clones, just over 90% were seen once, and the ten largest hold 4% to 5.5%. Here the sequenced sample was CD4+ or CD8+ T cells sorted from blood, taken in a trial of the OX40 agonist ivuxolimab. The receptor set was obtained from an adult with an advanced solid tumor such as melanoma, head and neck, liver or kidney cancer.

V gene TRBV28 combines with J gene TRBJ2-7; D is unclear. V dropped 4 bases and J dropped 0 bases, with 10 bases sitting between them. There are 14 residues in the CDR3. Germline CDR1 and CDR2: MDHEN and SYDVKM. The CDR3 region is CASSYIESSYEQYF. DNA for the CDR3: TGTGCCAGCAGTTACATAGAGAGCTCCTACGAGCAGTACTTC.

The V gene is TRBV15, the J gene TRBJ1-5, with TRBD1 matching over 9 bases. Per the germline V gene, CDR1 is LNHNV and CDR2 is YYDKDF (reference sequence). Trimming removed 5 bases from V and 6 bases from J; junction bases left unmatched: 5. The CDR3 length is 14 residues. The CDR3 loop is CATSGGQGIQPQHF. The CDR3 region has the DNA TGTGCCACCAGCGGAGGACAGGGGATTCAGCCCCAGCATTTT.

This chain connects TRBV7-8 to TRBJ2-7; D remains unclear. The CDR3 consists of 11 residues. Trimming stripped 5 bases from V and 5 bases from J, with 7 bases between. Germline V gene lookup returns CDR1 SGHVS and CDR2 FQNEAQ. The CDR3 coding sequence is TGTGCCAGCAGCCCCGCCAACGAGCAGTACTTC. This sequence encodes CASSPANEQYF.

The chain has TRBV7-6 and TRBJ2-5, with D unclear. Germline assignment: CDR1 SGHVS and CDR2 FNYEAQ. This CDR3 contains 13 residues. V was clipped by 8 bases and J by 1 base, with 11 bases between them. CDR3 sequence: CASSLRLQETQYF. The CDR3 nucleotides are TGTGCCAGCTCCTTGCGCCTCCAAGAGACCCAGTACTTC.

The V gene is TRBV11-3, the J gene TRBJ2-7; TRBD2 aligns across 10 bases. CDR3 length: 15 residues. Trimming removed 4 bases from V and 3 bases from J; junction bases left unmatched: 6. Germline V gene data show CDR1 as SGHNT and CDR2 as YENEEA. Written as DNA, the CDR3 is TGTGCCAGCAGCTATAAGCGGGAGGGAGACTACGAGCAGTACTTC. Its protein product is CASSYKREGDYEQYF. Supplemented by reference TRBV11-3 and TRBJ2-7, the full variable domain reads EAGVVQSPRYKIIEKKQPVAFWCNPISGHNTLYWYLQNLGQGPELLIRYENEEAVDDSQLPKDRFSAERLKGVDSTLKIQPAELGDSAVYLCASSYKREGDYEQYFGPGTRLTVT.

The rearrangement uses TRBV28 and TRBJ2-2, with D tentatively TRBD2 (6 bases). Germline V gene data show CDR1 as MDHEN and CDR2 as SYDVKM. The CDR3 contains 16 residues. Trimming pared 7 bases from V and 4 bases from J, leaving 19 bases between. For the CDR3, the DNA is TGTGCCAGCACTCGAAGGGAGGCCGCCGGCACCGGGGAGCTGTTTTTT. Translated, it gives CASTRREAAGTGELFF.

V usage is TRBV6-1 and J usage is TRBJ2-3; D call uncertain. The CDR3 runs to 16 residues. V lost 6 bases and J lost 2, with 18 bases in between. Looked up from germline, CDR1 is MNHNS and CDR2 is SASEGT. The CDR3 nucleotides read TGTGCCAGCAGGGAAAGACTTGAGACAATCACAGATACGCAGTATTTT. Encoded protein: CASRERLETITDTQYF.

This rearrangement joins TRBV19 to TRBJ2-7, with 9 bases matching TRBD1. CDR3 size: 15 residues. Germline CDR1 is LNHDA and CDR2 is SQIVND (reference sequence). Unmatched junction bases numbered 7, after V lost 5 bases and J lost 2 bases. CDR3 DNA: TGTGCCAGTAGTGTAAGACAGGGGGGCCCCTACGAGCAGTACTTC. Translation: CASSVRQGGPYEQYF.

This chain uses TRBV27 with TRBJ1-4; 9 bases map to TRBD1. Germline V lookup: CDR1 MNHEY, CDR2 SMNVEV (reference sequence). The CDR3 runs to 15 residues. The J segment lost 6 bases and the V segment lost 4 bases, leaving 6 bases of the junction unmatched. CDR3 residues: CASSSTGGLDEKLFF. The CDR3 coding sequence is TGTGCCAGCAGTTCCACAGGGGGCCTGGATGAAAAACTGTTTTTT. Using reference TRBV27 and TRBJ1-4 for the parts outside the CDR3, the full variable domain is EAQVTQNPRYLITVTGKKLTVTCSQNMNHEYMSWYRQDPGLGLRQIYYSMNVEVTDKGDVPEGYKVSRKEKRNFPLILESPSPNQTSLYFCASSSTGGLDEKLFFGSGTQLSVL.

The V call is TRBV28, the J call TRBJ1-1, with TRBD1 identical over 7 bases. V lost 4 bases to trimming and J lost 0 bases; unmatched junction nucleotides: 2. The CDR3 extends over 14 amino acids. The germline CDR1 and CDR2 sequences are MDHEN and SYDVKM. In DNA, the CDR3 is TGTGCCAGCAGTTGGGGACAGCTGAACACTGAAGCTTTCTTT. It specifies CASSWGQLNTEAFF.

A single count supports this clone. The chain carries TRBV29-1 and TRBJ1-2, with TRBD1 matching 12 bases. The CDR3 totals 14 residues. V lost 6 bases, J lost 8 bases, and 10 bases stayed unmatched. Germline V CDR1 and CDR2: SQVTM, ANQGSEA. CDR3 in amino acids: CSVDPGQGARGYTF. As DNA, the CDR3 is TGCAGCGTAGACCCGGGACAGGGGGCGAGGGGCTACACCTTC.

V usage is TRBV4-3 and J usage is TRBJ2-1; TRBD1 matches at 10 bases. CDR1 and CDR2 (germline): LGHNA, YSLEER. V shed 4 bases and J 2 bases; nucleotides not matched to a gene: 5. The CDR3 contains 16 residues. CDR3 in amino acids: CASSPGQGVTYNEQFF. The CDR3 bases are TGCGCCAGCAGCCCCGGACAGGGGGTGACCTACAATGAGCAGTTCTTC.

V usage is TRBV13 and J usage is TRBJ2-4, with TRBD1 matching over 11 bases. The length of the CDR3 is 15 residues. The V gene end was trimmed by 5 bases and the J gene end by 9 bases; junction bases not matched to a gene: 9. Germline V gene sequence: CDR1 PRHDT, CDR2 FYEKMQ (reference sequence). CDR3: CASSTAGTGGGIQYF. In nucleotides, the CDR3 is TGTGCCAGCAGCACTGCCGGGACAGGGGGTGGCATTCAGTACTTC.

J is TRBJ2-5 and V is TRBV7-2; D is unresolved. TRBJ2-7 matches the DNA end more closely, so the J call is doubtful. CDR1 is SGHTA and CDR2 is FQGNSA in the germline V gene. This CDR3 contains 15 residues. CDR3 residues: CASSLGPSDFYEQYF. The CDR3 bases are TGTGCCAGCAGCTTAGGTCCCAGTGACTTCTACGAGCAGTACTTC.

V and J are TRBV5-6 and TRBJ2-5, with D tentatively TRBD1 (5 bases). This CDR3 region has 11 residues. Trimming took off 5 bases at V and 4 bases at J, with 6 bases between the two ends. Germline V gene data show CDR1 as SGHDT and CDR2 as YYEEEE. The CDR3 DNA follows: TGTGCCAGCAGTAGGGGAGAGACCCAGTACTTC. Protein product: CASSRGETQYF.

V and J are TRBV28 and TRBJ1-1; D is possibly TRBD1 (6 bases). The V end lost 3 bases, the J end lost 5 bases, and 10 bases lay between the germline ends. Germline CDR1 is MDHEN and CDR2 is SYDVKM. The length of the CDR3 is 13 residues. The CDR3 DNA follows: TGTGCCAGCAGTTTGTCAGGGGTTACTGAAGCTTTCTTT. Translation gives CASSLSGVTEAFF.

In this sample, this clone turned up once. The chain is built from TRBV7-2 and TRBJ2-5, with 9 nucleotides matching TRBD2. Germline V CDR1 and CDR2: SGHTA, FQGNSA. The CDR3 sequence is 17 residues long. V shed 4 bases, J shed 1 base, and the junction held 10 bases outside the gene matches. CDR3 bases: TGTGCCAGCAGCTACTGGCTAGCGGGATCCCCCCAAGAGACCCAGTACTTC. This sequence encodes CASSYWLAGSPQETQYF.

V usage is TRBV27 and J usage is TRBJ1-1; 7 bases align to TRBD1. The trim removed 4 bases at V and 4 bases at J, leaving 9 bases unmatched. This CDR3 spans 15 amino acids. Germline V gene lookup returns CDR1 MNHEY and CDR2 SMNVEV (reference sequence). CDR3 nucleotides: TGTGCCAGCAGTTCCCGACAGGGCCCTAGCACTGAAGCTTTCTTT. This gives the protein CASSSRQGPSTEAFF.

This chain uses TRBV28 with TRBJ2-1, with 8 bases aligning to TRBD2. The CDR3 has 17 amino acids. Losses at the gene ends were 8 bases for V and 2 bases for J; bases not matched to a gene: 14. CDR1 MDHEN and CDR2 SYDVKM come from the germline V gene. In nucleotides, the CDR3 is TGTGCCAGCCATGAATTTTCCAGCGGGGGAGCCTACAATGAGCAGTTCTTC. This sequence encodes CASHEFSSGGAYNEQFF.

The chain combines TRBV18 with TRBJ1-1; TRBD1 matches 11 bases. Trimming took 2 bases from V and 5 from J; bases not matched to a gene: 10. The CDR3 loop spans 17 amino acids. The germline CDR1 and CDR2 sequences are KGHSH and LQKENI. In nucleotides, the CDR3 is TGTGCCAGCTCACCATTTGGGACAGGGGGAGGATGGACTGAAGCTTTCTTT. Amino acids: CASSPFGTGGGWTEAFF.

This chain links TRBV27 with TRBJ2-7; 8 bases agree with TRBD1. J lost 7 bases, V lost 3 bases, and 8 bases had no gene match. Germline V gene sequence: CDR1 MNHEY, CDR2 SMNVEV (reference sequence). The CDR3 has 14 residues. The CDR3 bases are TGTGCCAGCAGTTTCCCCGGACAGGGTAGAGAGCAGTACTTC. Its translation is CASSFPGQGREQYF.

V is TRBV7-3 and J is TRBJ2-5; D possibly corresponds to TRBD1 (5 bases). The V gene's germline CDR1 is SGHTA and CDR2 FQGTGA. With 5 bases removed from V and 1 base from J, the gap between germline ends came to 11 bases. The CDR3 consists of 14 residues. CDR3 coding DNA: TGTGCCAGCAGCCCCGGCCAGGGCCAAGAGACCCAGTACTTC. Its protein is CASSPGQGQETQYF.

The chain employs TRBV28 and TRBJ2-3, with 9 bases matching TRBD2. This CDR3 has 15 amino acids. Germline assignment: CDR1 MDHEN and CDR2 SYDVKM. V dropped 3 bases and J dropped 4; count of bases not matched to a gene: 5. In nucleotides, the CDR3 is TGTGCCAGCAGTTTCGCCAGCGGGGGGCCAGATACGCAGTATTTT. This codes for CASSFASGGPDTQYF.

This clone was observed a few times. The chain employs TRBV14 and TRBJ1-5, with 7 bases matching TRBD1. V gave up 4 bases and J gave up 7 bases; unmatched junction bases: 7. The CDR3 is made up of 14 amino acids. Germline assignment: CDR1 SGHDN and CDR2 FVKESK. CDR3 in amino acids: CASSRTGDFQPQHF. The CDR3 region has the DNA TGTGCCAGCAGCCGGACAGGTGATTTCCAGCCCCAGCATTTT.

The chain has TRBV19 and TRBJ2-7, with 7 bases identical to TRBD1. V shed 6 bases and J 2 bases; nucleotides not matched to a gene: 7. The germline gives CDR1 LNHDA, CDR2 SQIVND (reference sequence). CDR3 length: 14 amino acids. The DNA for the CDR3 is TGTGCCAGTAGCCCCGGGACAGACACCTACGAGCAGTACTTC. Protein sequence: CASSPGTDTYEQYF.

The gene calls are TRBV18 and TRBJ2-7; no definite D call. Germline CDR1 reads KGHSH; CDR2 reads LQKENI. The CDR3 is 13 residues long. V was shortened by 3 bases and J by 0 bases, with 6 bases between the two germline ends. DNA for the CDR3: TGTGCCAGCTCACCTGGACCCTCCTACGAGCAGTACGTC. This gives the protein CASSPGPSYEQYV.

The CDR3 nucleotides read TGCGCCAGCAGCTTGGTCTGGCCAGGGGCAATGGATACGCAGTATTTT. Translating gives CASSLVWPGAMDTQYF. This rearrangement joins TRBV5-1 to TRBJ2-3; TRBD1 might be the D (6 bases). CDR1 and CDR2 from the germline V gene are SGHRS and YFSETQ. Trimming removed 0 bases from V and 6 bases from J, with 17 bases in between. The CDR3 runs 16 residues.